The T cell receptor beta chain under discussion was sequenced for a study of T-cell memory formation after mild COVID-19. This CDR3 contains 14 residues. CDR1 is SGHRS, CDR2 YFSETQ, per germline. The V and J ends lost 0 bases and 5 bases respectively, with 11 bases between them. One entry per CDR3 protein results from TCRdb running MiXCR on the 5' RACE reads. The data contain some 270,000 distinct CDR3 sequences, approximately 15% of them singletons. The receptor was isolated from an adult woman who had mild COVID-19 (a few samples of this study predate the infection). Cell type and time point are not known. Sequenced input: PBMCs or a T cell subset sorted from them (not recorded which). V gene TRBV5-1 combines with J gene TRBJ1-1; a possible D gene is TRBD1 (6 bases). The chain's CDR3 is CASSLEGVRTEAFF. As DNA, the CDR3 is TGCGCCAGCAGCTTGGAGGGGGTACGTACTGAAGCTTTCTTT.